This T cell receptor (beta chain) was identified in a study of control samples from healthy donors and cancer patients (dated by TCRdb to 2018 to 2020). Library preparation used the immunoSEQ multiplex PCR assay. TCRdb provides this immuneACCESS table in a form limited to in-frame rearrangements. Some clones are lacking; in checked studies, under half of them reflect an unresolved V gene, and why the rest are absent is not known. The sample has under 200,000 clones on record, around 91% of them singletons. Jointly, the top ten make up more than 1.3% of the sample. Concerning this clone: Its antigen remains undetermined. Qualities for individual bases were not recorded, and no much larger clone is one base off.

From the germline V gene (reference sequence), CDR1 is LNHDA and CDR2 is SQIVND. V is clipped by 0 bases and J by 5 bases, and the sequence between their germline boundaries is 8 bases long. The CDR3 spans 14 residues, from the cysteine through the phenylalanine. The DNA shown is the 42-base CDR3, in frame from base 1. Recombination joined TRBV19 with TRBJ1-5; no D gene is confidently identified. The TCR originated in a woman in her twenties or thirties in good health. The source material was blood. In nucleotides, the sequence is TGTGCCAGTAGTATAGATCTCGAAGATCAGCCCCAGCATTTT. Its protein product is CASSIDLEDQPQHF.